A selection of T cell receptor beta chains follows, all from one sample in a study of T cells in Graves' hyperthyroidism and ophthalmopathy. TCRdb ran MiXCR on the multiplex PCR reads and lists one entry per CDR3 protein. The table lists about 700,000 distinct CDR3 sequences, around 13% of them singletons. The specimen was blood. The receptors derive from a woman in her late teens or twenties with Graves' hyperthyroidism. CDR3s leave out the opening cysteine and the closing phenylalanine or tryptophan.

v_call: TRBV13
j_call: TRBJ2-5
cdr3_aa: ASSLGTGQSVTQY

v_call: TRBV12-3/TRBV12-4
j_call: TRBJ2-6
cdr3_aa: ASSPGYSGANVLT

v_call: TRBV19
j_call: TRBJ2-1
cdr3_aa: ASSIERDGEQF

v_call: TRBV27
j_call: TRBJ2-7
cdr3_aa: ASSLLEGRGEQY

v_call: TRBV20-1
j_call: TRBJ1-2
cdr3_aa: SAREGQGAYGYT

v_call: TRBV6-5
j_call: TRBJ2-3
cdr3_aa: ASSYSNLRVKEDTQY

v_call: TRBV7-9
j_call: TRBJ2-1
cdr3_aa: ASSPGSLTQNEQF

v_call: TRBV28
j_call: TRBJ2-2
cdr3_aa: ASSPRLATGELF

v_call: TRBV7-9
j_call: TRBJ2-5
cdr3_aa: ASSLLAGLISGDQY

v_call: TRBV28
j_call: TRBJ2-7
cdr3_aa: ASSLFASYSYEQY

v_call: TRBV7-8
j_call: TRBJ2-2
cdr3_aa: ASSPRGAGNTGELF

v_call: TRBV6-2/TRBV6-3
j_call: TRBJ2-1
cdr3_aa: ASSFSGRALHNEQF

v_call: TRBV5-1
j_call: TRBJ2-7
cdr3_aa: ASSLRSGGSYEQY

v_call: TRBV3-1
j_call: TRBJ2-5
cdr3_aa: ASRNRGSEETQY

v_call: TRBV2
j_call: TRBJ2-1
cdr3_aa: ASSPPGTLRDNEQF

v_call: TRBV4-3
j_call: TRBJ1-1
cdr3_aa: ASSQDEVLRELNTEAF

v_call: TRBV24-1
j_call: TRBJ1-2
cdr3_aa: ATSDLGRGGGGYT

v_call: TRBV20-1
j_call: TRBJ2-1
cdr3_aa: SARDGSSRRRFSYNEQF

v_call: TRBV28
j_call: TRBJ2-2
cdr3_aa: ASSSGDYTGELF

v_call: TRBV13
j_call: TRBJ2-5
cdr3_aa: ASSLVLETGGRTETQY

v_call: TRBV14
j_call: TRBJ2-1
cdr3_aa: ASSQGIILGYLPRSEQF

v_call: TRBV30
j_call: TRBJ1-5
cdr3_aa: AWSELGGYQPQH

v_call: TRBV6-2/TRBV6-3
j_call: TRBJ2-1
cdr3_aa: ASRLDWGAGEQF

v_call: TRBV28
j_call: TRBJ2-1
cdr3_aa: ATTRRWGEQF

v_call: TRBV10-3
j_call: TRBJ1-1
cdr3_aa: AISEPANTEAF

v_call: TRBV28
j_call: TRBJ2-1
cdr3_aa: ASRKGQLGYNEQF

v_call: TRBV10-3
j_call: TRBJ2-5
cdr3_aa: AISGRGGGQETQY

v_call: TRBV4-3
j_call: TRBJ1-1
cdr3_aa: ASSLFHGNTEAF